These T cell receptor beta chains were read from a single sample in a study of tumor and adjacent non-tumor tissue in lung cancer. One entry per CDR3 protein results from TCRdb running MiXCR on the multiplex PCR reads. The data hold approximately 120,000 distinct CDR3 sequences, with roughly 80% observed a single time. Material for sequencing was lung tumor tissue. These receptor sequences come from a woman in her fifties or sixties with non-small cell lung cancer. CDR3s include the opening cysteine and the closing phenylalanine or tryptophan. A D gene is named only where the DNA matches it firmly. Rows give clone size only sometimes, using once, few, many, or a class for an expanded clone.

>TRBD2|TRBJ2-3|TRBV12-3/TRBV12-4|once
CASSFSGRRGMQYF
TGTGCCAGCAGTTTCAGCGGGAGGCGAGGTATGCAGTATTTT
>NA|TRBJ2-6|TRBV4-3|NA
CASIQDEAGANVLTF
TGCGCCAGCATCCAAGATGAAGCGGGGGCCAACGTCCTGACTTTC
>TRBD2|TRBJ2-7|TRBV5-1|few
CASSSGTSGGYEQYF
TGCGCCAGCAGCTCCGGGACTAGCGGGGGCTACGAGCAGTACTTC
>NA|TRBJ2-5|TRBV5-5|NA
CACSSSWVAQETQYF
TGTGCCTGCAGCTCCAGTTGGGTGGCCCAAGAGACCCAGTACTTC
>TRBD1|TRBJ1-5|TRBV6-2/TRBV6-3|many
CASRLGTGGWQPQHF
TGTGCCAGCAGACTCGGGACAGGGGGCTGGCAGCCCCAGCATTTT
>NA|TRBJ2-6|TRBV6-1|NA
CASSIEGSGANVLTF
TGTGCCAGCAGTATCGAGGGGTCTGGTGCCAACGTCCTGACTTTC
>TRBD1|TRBJ1-2|TRBV20-1|NA
CGAREQGGLDDYTF
TGCGGTGCTAGAGAACAGGGGGGATTGGACGACTACACCTTC
>NA|TRBJ2-3|TRBV20-1|NA
CSARDKRSRQGLNQPQYF
TGCAGTGCTAGAGATAAAAGGTCTAGACAGGGACTCAATCAGCCCCAGTATTTT
>NA|TRBJ2-7|TRBV11-2|NA
CASSLGEKELQYF
TGTGCCAGTAGCTTAGGGGAGAAGGAGCTGCAGTACTTC
>NA|TRBJ1-1|TRBV29-1|NA
CSTRDTANTEAFF
TGCAGCACTCGGGACACAGCGAACACTGAAGCTTTCTTT
>NA|TRBJ1-6|TRBV11-1|NA
CASSYDGQSYKSPLHF
TGTGCCAGCAGCTACGACGGACAGTCATATAAATCACCCCTCCACTTT
>NA|TRBJ1-6|TRBV6-5|many
CASSYSLATRESPLHF
TGTGCCAGCAGTTACTCGTTGGCGACAAGAGAATCACCCCTCCACTTT
>TRBD2|TRBJ2-5|TRBV5-6|NA
CGSVVSGGQETQYF
TGTGGCAGCGTCGTAAGCGGGGGGCAAGAGACCCAGTACTTT
>NA|TRBJ2-3|TRBV11-2|NA
CASRLRGCTDTQYF
TGTGCCAGCAGGTTAAGGGGCTGCACAGATACGCAGTATTTT
>NA|TRBJ2-3|TRBV29-1|many
CSAFTRGTDTQYF
TGCAGCGCCTTTACGCGGGGTACAGATACGCAGTATTTT
>TRBD2|TRBJ2-7|TRBV4-3|once
CACSQGTSGTYEQYF
TGCGCCTGTAGCCAAGGGACTAGCGGGACCTACGAGCAGTACTTC
>TRBD2|TRBJ2-3|TRBV29-1|NA
CSVGLAGNTDTQYF
TGCAGCGTCGGACTAGCGGGGAATACAGATACGCAGTATTTT
>TRBD2|TRBJ2-3|TRBV5-5|NA
CANSLLSGNFETDTQYF
TGTGCCAACAGCTTGCTCAGCGGGAATTTTGAAACAGATACGCAGTATTTT
>NA|TRBJ1-1|TRBV29-1|many
CSALGGTPEAFF
TGCAGCGCACTTGGAGGGACACCTGAAGCTTTCTTT
>NA|TRBJ1-6|TRBV20-1|many
CSAKGLGGGNSPLHF
TGCAGTGCTAAGGGGCTAGGAGGGGGTAATTCACCCCTCCACTTT
>TRBD2|TRBJ2-3|TRBV5-1|NA
CASSLGVSGSTDTQYF
TGCGCCAGCAGCTTGGGGGTTAGCGGGAGCACAGATACCCAGTATTTT
>NA|TRBJ2-1|TRBV6-6|NA
CAISYGIGSEQFF
TGTGCCATCAGTTACGGAATCGGCAGTGAGCAGTTCTTC
>TRBD1|TRBJ1-2|TRBV29-1|NA
CSMSPTGGKNGYNF
TGCAGCATGAGTCCGACAGGGGGAAAGAATGGCTACAACTTC
>NA|TRBJ2-7|TRBV20-1|NA
CSAATGGGTVHYF
TGCAGTGCTGCTACAGGGGGGGGGACCGTGCACTACTTC
>NA|TRBJ1-1|TRBV6-1|NA
CASRDTPSIEAFF
TGTGCCAGTAGGGATACACCCTCGATTGAAGCTTTCTTT
>NA|TRBJ1-1|TRBV11-1|medium-sized
CATKQRFVDTEAFF
TGTGCCACGAAGCAGAGGTTCGTGGACACTGAAGCTTTCTTT
>NA|TRBJ2-7|TRBV11-2|NA
CASSLPPQREHYF
TGTGCCAGCAGCCTTCCTCCTCAGCGCGAGCACTACTTC
>NA|TRBJ2-7|TRBV11-2|NA
CASSVDPSGLEQYF
TGTGCCAGCAGCGTAGACCCTTCGGGTCTGGAGCAGTACTTT
>NA|TRBJ2-1|TRBV6-5|NA
CASSYGEIGYNEQFF
TGTGCCAGCAGTTATGGGGAGATCGGCTACAATGAGCAGTTCTTC
>NA|TRBJ2-5|TRBV24-1|few
CATSDSTGNQETQYF
TGTGCCACCAGTGATTCCACAGGGAACCAAGAGACCCAGTACTTC
>NA|TRBJ2-1|TRBV11-2|many
CASRVGGPRNEQFF
TGTGCCAGCAGGGTCGGGGGGCCGAGGAATGAGCAGTTCTTC
>NA|TRBJ1-1|TRBV29-1|NA
CSVEDWAGPTEAFF
TGCAGTGTTGAAGATTGGGCCGGGCCCACTGAAGCTTTCTTT
>NA|TRBJ1-5|TRBV7-9|NA
CASRETEEGQPQHF
TGTGCCAGCAGGGAGACAGAGGAAGGCCAGCCCCAGCATTTT
>NA|TRBJ2-1|TRBV30|NA
CVWSPYRGTRGYNEQFF
TGTGTCTGGAGTCCCTATCGCGGGACGAGGGGTTACAATGAGCAGTTCTTC
>NA|TRBJ1-4|TRBV29-1|few
CSVDGGRENCFF
NA
>NA|TRBJ1-5|TRBV11-2|NA
CISSSQNGQPQHF
TGTATCAGCAGCTCCCAGAATGGTCAGCCCCAGCATTTT
>TRBD2|TRBJ2-7|TRBV6-2/TRBV6-3|NA
CASSPGGLAGTIAGSYEQYF
TGTGCCAGCAGTCCGGGGGGATTAGCGGGCACGATTGCTGGCTCCTACGAGCAGTACTTC
>NA|TRBJ2-7|TRBV6-2/TRBV6-3|NA
CVSSSMDLIGGEQYF
TGTGTCAGCAGTTCCATGGATCTGATAGGGGGCGAGCAGTACTTC
>TRBD2|TRBJ2-1|TRBV20-1|many
CSARIAGSSYNEQFF
TGCAGTGCCAGGATAGCGGGGAGCTCCTACAATGAGCAGTTCTTC
>NA|TRBJ1-1|TRBV6-1|NA
CVSQSDRRTEAFF
TGTGTCAGCCAAAGCGACAGGCGAACTGAAGCTTTCTTT